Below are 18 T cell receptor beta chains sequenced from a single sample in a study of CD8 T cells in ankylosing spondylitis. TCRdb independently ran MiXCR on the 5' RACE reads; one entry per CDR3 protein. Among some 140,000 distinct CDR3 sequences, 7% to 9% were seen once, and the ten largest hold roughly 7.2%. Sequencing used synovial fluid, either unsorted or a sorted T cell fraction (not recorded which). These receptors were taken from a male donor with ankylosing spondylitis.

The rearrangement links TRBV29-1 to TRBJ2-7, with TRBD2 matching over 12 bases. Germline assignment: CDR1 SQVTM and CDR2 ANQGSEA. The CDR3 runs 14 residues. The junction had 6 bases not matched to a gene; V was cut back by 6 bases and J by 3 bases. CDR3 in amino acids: CSVRATSGSYEQYF. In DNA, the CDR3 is TGCAGCGTCCGAGCGACTAGCGGGAGCTACGAGCAGTACTTC.

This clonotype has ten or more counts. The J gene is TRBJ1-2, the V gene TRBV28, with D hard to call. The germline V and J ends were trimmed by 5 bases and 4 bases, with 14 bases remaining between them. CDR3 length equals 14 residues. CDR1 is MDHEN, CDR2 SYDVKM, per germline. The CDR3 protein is CASSLNTGPYGYTF. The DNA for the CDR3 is TGTGCCAGCAGTCTCAACACGGGCCCCTATGGCTACACCTTC.

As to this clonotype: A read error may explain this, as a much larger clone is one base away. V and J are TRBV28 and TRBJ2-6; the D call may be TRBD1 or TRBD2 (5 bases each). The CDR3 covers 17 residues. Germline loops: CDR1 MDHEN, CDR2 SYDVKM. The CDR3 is CASTPSQQTSGANVLSF. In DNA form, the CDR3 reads TGTGCCAGCACCCCTAGCCAACAAACCTCTGGGGCCAACGTCCTGTCTTTC.

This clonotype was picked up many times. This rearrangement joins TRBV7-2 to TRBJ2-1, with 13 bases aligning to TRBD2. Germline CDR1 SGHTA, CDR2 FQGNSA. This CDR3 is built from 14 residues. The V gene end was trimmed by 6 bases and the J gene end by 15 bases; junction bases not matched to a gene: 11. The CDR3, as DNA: TGTGCCAGCAGACCCGGGACTAGCGGGGTTAGGGCGTTCTTC. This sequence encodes CASRPGTSGVRAFF.

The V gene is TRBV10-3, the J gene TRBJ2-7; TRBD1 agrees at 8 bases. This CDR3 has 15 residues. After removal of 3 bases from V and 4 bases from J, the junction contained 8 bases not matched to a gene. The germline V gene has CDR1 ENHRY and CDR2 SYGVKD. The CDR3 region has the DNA TGTGCCATCAGTGATAGGGGCAGGGGGCATTACGAGCAGTACTTC. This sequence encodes CAISDRGRGHYEQYF.

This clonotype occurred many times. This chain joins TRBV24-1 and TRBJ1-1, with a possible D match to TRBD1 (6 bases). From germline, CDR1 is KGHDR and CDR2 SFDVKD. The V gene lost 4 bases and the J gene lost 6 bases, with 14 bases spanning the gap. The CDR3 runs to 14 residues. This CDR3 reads CATSDSQGRAEAFF. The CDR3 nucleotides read TGTGCCACCAGTGACTCACAGGGTAGGGCTGAAGCTTTCTTT.

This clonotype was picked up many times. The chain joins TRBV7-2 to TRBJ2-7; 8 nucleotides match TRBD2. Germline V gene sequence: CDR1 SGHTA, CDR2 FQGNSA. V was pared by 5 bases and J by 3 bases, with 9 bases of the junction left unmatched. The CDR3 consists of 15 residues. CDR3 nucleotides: TGTGCCAGCAGCCTTGCCCTAACTAGCGGCTACGAGCAGTACTTC. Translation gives CASSLALTSGYEQYF. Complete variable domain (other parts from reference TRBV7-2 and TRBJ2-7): GAGVSQSPSNKVTEKGKDVELRCDPISGHTALYWYRQSLGQGLEFLIYFQGNSAPDKSGLPSDRFSAERTGGSVSTLTIQRTQQEDSAVYLCASSLALTSGYEQYFGPGTRLTVT.

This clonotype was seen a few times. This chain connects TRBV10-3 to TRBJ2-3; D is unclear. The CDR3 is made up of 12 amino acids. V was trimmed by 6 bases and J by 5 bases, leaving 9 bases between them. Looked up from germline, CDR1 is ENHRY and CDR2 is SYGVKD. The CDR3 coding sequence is TGTGCCATCAGGTCTTTGGAAGATACGCAGTATTTT. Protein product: CAIRSLEDTQYF.

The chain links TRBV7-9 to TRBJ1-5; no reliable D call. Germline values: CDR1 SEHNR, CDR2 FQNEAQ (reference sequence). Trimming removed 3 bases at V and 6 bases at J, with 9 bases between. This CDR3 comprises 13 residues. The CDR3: CASSLELGQPQHF. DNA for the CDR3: TGTGCCAGCAGCTTGGAGTTGGGTCAGCCCCAGCATTTT.

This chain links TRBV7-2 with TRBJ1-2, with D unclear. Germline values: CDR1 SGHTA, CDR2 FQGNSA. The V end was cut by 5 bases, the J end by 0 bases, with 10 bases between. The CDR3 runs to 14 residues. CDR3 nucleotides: TGTGCCAGCAGCATAACAGAGTCTAACTATGGCTACACCTTC. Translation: CASSITESNYGYTF.

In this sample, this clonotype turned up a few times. CDR3 residues: CASSGTGDTDTQYF. The CDR3 DNA is TGTGCCAGCAGTGGGACAGGGGACACAGATACGCAGTATTTT. The chain couples TRBV6-1 to TRBJ2-3; 9 nucleotides agree with TRBD1. Trimming at V came to 4 bases and at J to 2 bases, leaving 1 base not matched to a gene. The V gene's germline CDR1 is MNHNS and CDR2 SASEGT. CDR3 length: 14 residues.

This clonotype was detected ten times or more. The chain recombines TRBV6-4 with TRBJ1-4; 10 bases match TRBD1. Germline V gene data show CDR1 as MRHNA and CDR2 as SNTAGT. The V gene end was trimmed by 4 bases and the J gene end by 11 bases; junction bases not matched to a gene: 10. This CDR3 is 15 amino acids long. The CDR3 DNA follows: TGTGCCAGCAGTGTTCCCGGGACAGGGGAGTTGAAACTGTTTTTT. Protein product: CASSVPGTGELKLFF.

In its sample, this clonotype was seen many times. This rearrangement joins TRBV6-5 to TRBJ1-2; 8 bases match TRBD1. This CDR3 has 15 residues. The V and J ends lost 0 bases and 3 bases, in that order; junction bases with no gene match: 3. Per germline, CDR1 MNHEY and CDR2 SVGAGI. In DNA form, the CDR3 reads TGTGCCAGCAGTTACTCCCAGGGGGCGGACTATGGCTACACCTTC. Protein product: CASSYSQGADYGYTF.

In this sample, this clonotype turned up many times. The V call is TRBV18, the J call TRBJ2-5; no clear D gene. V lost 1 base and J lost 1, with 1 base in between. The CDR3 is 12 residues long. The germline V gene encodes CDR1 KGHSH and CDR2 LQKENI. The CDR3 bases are TGTGCCAGCTCACCACGCCAAGAGACCCAGTACTTC. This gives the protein CASSPRQETQYF.

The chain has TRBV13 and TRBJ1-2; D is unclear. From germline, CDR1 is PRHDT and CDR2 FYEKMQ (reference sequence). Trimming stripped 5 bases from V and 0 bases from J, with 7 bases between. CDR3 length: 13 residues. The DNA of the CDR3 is TGTGCCAGCAGCGAAACAGCTAACTATGGCTACACCTTC. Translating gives CASSETANYGYTF.

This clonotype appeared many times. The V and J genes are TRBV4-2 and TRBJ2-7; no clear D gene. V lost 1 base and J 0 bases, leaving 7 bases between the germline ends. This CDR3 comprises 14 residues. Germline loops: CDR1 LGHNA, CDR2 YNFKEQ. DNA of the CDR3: TGTGCCAGCAGCCAAGTCGATGGCTCCTACGAGCAGTACTTC. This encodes CASSQVDGSYEQYF.

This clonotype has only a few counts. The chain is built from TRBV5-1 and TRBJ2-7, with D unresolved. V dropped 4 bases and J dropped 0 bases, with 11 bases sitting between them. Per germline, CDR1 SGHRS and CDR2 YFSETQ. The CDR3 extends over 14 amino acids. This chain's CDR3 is CASSRDNLSYEQYF. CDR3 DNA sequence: TGCGCCAGCAGCCGCGACAACCTCTCCTACGAGCAGTACTTC.

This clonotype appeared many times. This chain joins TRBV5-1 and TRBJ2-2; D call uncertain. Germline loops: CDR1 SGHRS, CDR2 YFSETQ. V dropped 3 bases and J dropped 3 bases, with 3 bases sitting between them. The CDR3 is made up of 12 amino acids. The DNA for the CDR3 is TGCGCCAGCAGCTACTACACCGGGGAGCTGTTTTTT. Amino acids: CASSYYTGELFF.